The 6 T cell receptor beta chains presented below share a single source sample, sequenced in a study of post-analysis software for immune sequencing data. Study-level points and caveats: Five TRBV segments were significantly more frequent in patients than in controls. TRBV5-6, TRBV5-1 and TRBV20-1 were among these segments.

Unique molecular identifiers were carried by the TCR beta cDNA libraries. Each CDR3 protein is one row after TCRdb ran MiXCR on the PCR reads. The repertoire includes about 430,000 distinct CDR3 sequences, approximately 39% of them detected once, and about 8% sits in the top ten. No antigen has been assigned to these receptors. Sequenced material: blood. These receptors were collected from a girl aged 2 to 10 with multiple sclerosis.

The chain uses TRBV28 and TRBJ2-5; 9 nucleotides line up with TRBD1. The end of the DNA is better explained by TRBJ2-7, so the J call may be wrong. CDR3 length equals 17 residues. Per the germline V gene, CDR1 is MDHEN and CDR2 is SYDVKM. CDR3: CASIPSGGGTGQHEQYF. The DNA for the CDR3 is TGTGCCAGCATTCCTTCGGGGGGTGGGACAGGGCAACACGAGCAGTACTTC.

The J gene is TRBJ2-1, the V gene TRBV7-2, with a weak D call TRBD2 (5 bases). Germline V gene data show CDR1 as SGHTA and CDR2 as FQGNSA. Trimming removed 1 base from V and 6 bases from J, with 19 bases in between. The CDR3 contains 17 residues. The CDR3: CASSLGGMAASGNEQFF. CDR3 bases: TGTGCCAGCAGCTTAGGAGGGATGGCTGCTTCAGGCAATGAGCAGTTCTTC.

This clonotype was recorded a few times. The V and J genes are TRBV6-5 and TRBJ1-1; D unresolved. Trimming left V 0 bases short and J 1 base short, with 6 bases between. The germline V gene encodes CDR1 MNHEY and CDR2 SVGAGI. This CDR3 has 14 amino acids. The CDR3 here is CASSYSAGNTEAFF. CDR3 coding DNA: TGTGCCAGCAGTTACTCAGCCGGGAACACTGAAGCTTTCTTT.

V usage is TRBV6-5 and J usage is TRBJ1-2; D possibly corresponds to TRBD1 (6 bases). CDR1 is MNHEY and CDR2 is SVGAGI in the germline V gene. CDR3 length: 15 amino acids. V gave up 6 bases and J gave up 2 bases, with 16 bases separating them. The CDR3 sequence is CASRRAGHPNYGYTF. The CDR3 DNA reads TGTGCCAGCAGAAGAGCGGGACACCCGAACTATGGCTACACCTTC.

The chain combines TRBV6-5 with TRBJ2-1; D is ambiguous. V shed 0 bases and J shed 4 bases, with 7 bases lying between them. CDR3 length: 14 residues. Germline CDR1 is MNHEY and CDR2 is SVGAGI. CDR3 in DNA: TGTGCCAGCAGTTACTCGAGTCGGTACAATGAGCAGTTCTTC. Translated, it gives CASSYSSRYNEQFF.

The gene calls are TRBV18 and TRBJ1-2, with 7 bases aligning to TRBD1. CDR3 length equals 16 residues. Per germline, CDR1 KGHSH and CDR2 LQKENI. Trimming removed 3 bases from V and 1 base from J; junction bases left unmatched: 8. This CDR3 is CASSPSDRRFNYGYTF. Here the CDR3 DNA reads TGTGCCAGCTCACCCTCGGACAGGAGATTTAACTATGGCTACACCTTC.